These 22 T cell receptor beta chains were sequenced from one sample in a study of identical twins. TCRdb passed the 5' RACE reads through MiXCR, listing each CDR3 protein once. The data hold a few hundred thousand distinct CDR3 sequences, with roughly an eighth observed a single time. The sample was also linked to a second study, of yellow fever vaccine responses in identical twins.

Sequenced material: CD4+ T cells sorted from blood. Source of these receptors: a woman younger than 35 in good health.

The V and J genes are TRBV12-3 or TRBV12-4 and TRBJ1-5; a weak D match, TRBD1 (5 bases). The CDR3 length is 14 residues. The germline V and J ends were trimmed by 6 bases and 6 bases, with 15 bases remaining between them. CDR3 sequence (DNA): TGTGCCAGCAGACCTGACAGCGGCGGTCAGCCCCAGCATTTT. Translation gives CASRPDSGGQPQHF.

This clonotype has at least ten counts. The V call is TRBV29-1, the J call TRBJ1-1; the D gene is possibly TRBD1 (5 bases). Per the germline V gene, CDR1 is SQVTM and CDR2 is ANQGSEA. The CDR3 is made up of 13 amino acids. V gave up 5 bases and J gave up 2 bases, with 12 bases separating them. This CDR3 is CSVMNQGNTEAFF. The CDR3 DNA reads as TGCAGCGTTATGAATCAGGGAAACACTGAAGCTTTCTTT.

A remark on this clonotype: With a much larger clone just one base away, this may be a read error. This chain uses TRBV2 with TRBJ2-1; D remains unclear. CDR3 length: 13 residues. Germline CDR1 SNHLY, CDR2 FYNNEI. V was clipped by 6 bases and J by 3 bases, with 9 bases between them. In nucleotides, the CDR3 is TGTGCCAGCAGGGCCGTCCACTACAATGAGCAGTTCTTC. Its protein product is CASRAVHYNEQFF.

This clonotype was detected only a few times. The chain combines TRBV28 with TRBJ1-4; TRBD1 is a possible D gene (6 bases). The CDR3 runs 15 residues. Germline lookup yields CDR1 MDHEN and CDR2 SYDVKM. V was trimmed by 5 bases and J by 6 bases, leaving 16 bases between them. CDR3 residues: CASSPSIPGDEKLFF. The CDR3 bases are TGTGCCAGCAGTCCGTCTATTCCAGGGGATGAAAAACTGTTTTTT.

This clonotype was seen a handful of times. This chain connects TRBV6-6 to TRBJ2-2; no definite D call. Germline CDR1 and CDR2: MNHNY and SVGAGI (reference sequence). The CDR3 loop spans 13 amino acids. Trimming removed 2 bases at V and 5 bases at J, with 6 bases between. The DNA of the CDR3 is TGTGCCAGCAGTTACACCGGGACCGGGGAGCTGTTTTTT. This translates into CASSYTGTGELFF.

The table lists this clonotype with a few counts. The chain uses TRBV7-2 and TRBJ2-3; a possible D gene is TRBD1 (6 bases). This CDR3 contains 14 residues. Germline CDR1 SGHTA, CDR2 FQGNSA. The V gene lost 2 bases and the J gene lost 8 bases, with 14 bases spanning the gap. The CDR3, as DNA: TGTGCCAGCAGCTTAAAGTGGGGGCTTCCTACGCAGTATTTT. Translation gives CASSLKWGLPTQYF.

The chain couples TRBV4-2 to TRBJ2-1; 16 nucleotides line up with TRBD2. The CDR3 runs 19 residues. CDR1 LGHNA and CDR2 YNFKEQ come from the germline V gene. After removal of 3 bases from V and 0 bases from J, the junction contained 5 bases not matched to a gene. CDR3 nucleotides: TGTGCCAGCAGCCAGGCCGGGACTAGCGGGGGGGGCTCCTACAATGAGCAGTTCTTC. It specifies CASSQAGTSGGGSYNEQFF.

This chain joins TRBV18 and TRBJ2-5; D is undetermined. The CDR3 is 12 residues long. Trimming removed 5 bases from V and 3 bases from J, with 7 bases in between. From germline, CDR1 is KGHSH and CDR2 LQKENI. CDR3 bases: TGTGCCAGCTCAAGGGCCGAAGAGACCCAGTACTTC. Its protein is CASSRAEETQYF.

This clonotype was seen repeatedly, ten times or more. The chain joins TRBV12-3 or TRBV12-4 to TRBJ2-6; tentative D call: TRBD2 (5 bases). CDR3 length: 15 amino acids. V shed 6 bases and J shed 1 base, with 10 bases lying between them. This CDR3 reads CASRPDWSGANVLTF. CDR3 nucleotide sequence: TGTGCCAGCAGACCGGACTGGTCTGGGGCCAACGTCCTGACTTTC.

This chain joins TRBV6-5 and TRBJ1-1; tentatively, D is TRBD1 (5 bases). Trimming removed 4 bases from V and 4 bases from J, with 16 bases in between. The germline CDR1 and CDR2 sequences are MNHEY and SVGAGI. The CDR3 length is 15 residues. The CDR3 DNA reads as TGTGCCAGCAGTTCCCCGTGGAGGGGTGGCACTGAAGCTTTCTTT. Its translation is CASSSPWRGGTEAFF.

This chain uses TRBV7-2 with TRBJ2-3; unclear D gene. V shed 8 bases and J shed 5 bases, with 8 bases lying between them. The CDR3 is 11 amino acids. Per the germline V gene, CDR1 is SGHTA and CDR2 is FQGNSA. The CDR3 sequence: CASRLIDTQYF. CDR3 bases: TGTGCCAGCCGGTTAATAGATACGCAGTATTTT.

This clonotype came up a few times. V gene TRBV25-1 combines with J gene TRBJ2-7; possibly TRBD1 for D (6 bases). This CDR3 contains 11 residues. V was shortened by 8 bases and J by 5 bases, with 10 bases between the two germline ends. Germline CDR1 and CDR2: MGHDK and SYGVNS. CDR3 coding DNA: TGTGCCAGCGGTACAGGGAACGAGCAGTACTTC. This gives the protein CASGTGNEQYF.

V gene TRBV7-8 combines with J gene TRBJ2-2, with 15 nucleotides matching TRBD2. This CDR3 region has 19 residues. The germline CDR1 and CDR2 sequences are SGHVS and FQNEAQ. With 0 bases clipped from V and 2 bases from J, the junction kept 4 bases outside the gene matches. This CDR3 is CASSLARTSGRDNTGELFF. Here the CDR3 DNA reads TGTGCCAGCAGCTTAGCCCGGACTAGCGGGAGGGATAACACCGGGGAGCTGTTTTTT.

This clonotype was recorded many times. This rearrangement joins TRBV7-8 to TRBJ1-6; D is ambiguous. The CDR3 is made up of 15 amino acids. CDR1 is SGHVS, CDR2 FQNEAQ, per germline. The V and J ends lost 2 bases and 0 bases respectively, with 5 bases between them. The DNA for the CDR3 is TGTGCCAGCAGCTTACAGAGCTCCTATAATTCACCCCTCCACTTT. Amino acid sequence: CASSLQSSYNSPLHF.

In its sample, this clonotype was seen many times. The rearrangement uses TRBV7-2 and TRBJ2-5, with D unclear. The germline V gene encodes CDR1 SGHTA and CDR2 FQGNSA. The CDR3 sequence is 14 residues long. V lost 2 bases to trimming and J lost 2 bases, with 9 bases between them. Written as DNA, the CDR3 is TGTGCCAGCAGCTTATTTTGGGGACAAGAGACCCAGTACTTC. It yields the protein CASSLFWGQETQYF. The whole variable domain, filled in from reference TRBV7-2 and TRBJ2-5, reads GAGVSQSPSNKVTEKGKDVELRCDPISGHTALYWYRQSLGQGLEFLIYFQGNSAPDKSGLPSDRFSAERTGGSVSTLTIQRTQQEDSAVYLCASSLFWGQETQYFGPGTRLLVL.

The gene calls are TRBV4-3 and TRBJ2-3; 9 bases fit TRBD1. Germline trimming cut 2 bases from V and 4 bases from J; bases unmatched to any gene: 4. Germline V CDR1 and CDR2: LGHNA, YSLEER. This CDR3 is built from 15 residues. The CDR3 nucleotides are TGCGCCAGCAGCCAACACAGGGGGCGAGCAGATACGCAGTATTTT. This gives the protein CASSQHRGRADTQYF.

This chain joins TRBV11-2 and TRBJ2-5; D perhaps matches TRBD1 (5 bases). Germline assignment: CDR1 SGHAT and CDR2 FQNNGV. Trimming shortened V by 2 bases and J by 2 bases, and 9 bases separated the two germline ends. The CDR3 is 14 residues long. CDR3 protein: CASSLFRTQETQYF. In DNA form, the CDR3 reads TGTGCCAGCAGCTTATTTCGGACACAAGAGACCCAGTACTTC.

This chain connects TRBV6-5 to TRBJ2-7, with D possibly being TRBD1 (6 bases). Germline V lookup: CDR1 MNHEY, CDR2 SVGAGI. The CDR3 covers 15 residues. V lost 0 bases to trimming and J lost 3 bases, with 12 bases between them. The CDR3 spells CASSYSRGQFYEQYF. The CDR3 DNA reads TGTGCCAGCAGTTACTCACGAGGACAGTTCTACGAGCAGTACTTC.

This clonotype appeared a few times. This chain joins TRBV19 and TRBJ2-1; 12 bases agree with TRBD2. Trimming cost V 6 bases and J 5 bases; bases outside gene matches: 5. The CDR3 consists of 15 residues. Germline V gene sequence: CDR1 LNHDA, CDR2 SQIVND (reference sequence). CDR3 sequence reads: CASRLAGGINNEQFF. The CDR3 nucleotides read TGTGCCAGTAGACTAGCGGGAGGCATAAACAATGAGCAGTTCTTC.

J is TRBJ2-1 and V is TRBV29-1; 10 bases are shared with TRBD2. Germline loops: CDR1 SQVTM, CDR2 ANQGSEA. The CDR3 length is 15 residues. Trimming removed 5 bases from V and 7 bases from J; junction bases left unmatched: 11. The CDR3 reads CSVRLAGEFWNEQFF. The CDR3 DNA reads as TGCAGCGTTAGGCTAGCGGGAGAATTTTGGAATGAGCAGTTCTTC.

Only a few counts were recorded for this clonotype. The J gene is TRBJ2-3, the V gene TRBV5-1; 12 nucleotides agree with TRBD2. Trimming removed 2 bases from V and 4 bases from J; junction bases left unmatched: 2. The CDR3 sequence is 15 residues long. Germline CDR1 and CDR2: SGHRS and YFSETQ. CDR3 protein: CASSLLAGGSDTQYF. CDR3 sequence (DNA): TGCGCCAGCAGCTTACTAGCGGGAGGATCAGATACGCAGTATTTT.

The J gene is TRBJ2-5, the V gene TRBV20-1; D is uncertain. V was pared by 0 bases and J by 1 base, with 12 bases between. Germline V gene sequence: CDR1 DFQATT, CDR2 SNEGSKA (reference sequence). The length of the CDR3 is 15 residues. CDR3 nucleotide sequence: TGCAGTGCTAGAGACGGTGCGACGCCCCAAGAGACCCAGTACTTC. It yields the protein CSARDGATPQETQYF.